This T cell receptor beta chain was recorded in a study of beta chain features in type 1 diabetes. Study information: Patients shared similar age, gender and cell yields with healthy donors. Study-wide results and caveats: Type 1 diabetes patients showed a moderate but significant shortening of TCRB CDR3s in all four CD4+ subsets.

Trimming took 4 bases from V and 2 from J; bases not matched to a gene: 5. CDR1 and CDR2 (germline): LGHNA, YNFKEQ. This CDR3 has 16 residues. About this clone itself: The antigen remains unidentified.

Reverse transcription of all isolated RNA meant that expressed TCRB transcripts were sequenced. Generated by immunoSEQ multiplex PCR, the TCRdb table keeps only in-frame clones and is missing some. The table lists around 260,000 clones, roughly a quarter of them singletons. Sorting of CD4+ naive, central memory, regulatory and stem cell-like memory cells was performed via CD45RO/CCR7/CD25/CD127/CD95/CD27. V is TRBV4-2 and J is TRBJ2-3; TRBD2 agrees at 11 bases. Specimen: naive CD4+ T cells from blood. This receptor was taken from a woman aged 25 to 39 with type 1 diabetes. The CDR3 is CASSLRLAGNTDTQYF. In DNA form, the CDR3 reads TGTGCCAGCAGCCTACGACTAGCGGGGAACACAGATACGCAGTATTTT.